This T cell receptor (beta chain) derives from a study of cytomegalovirus exposure and HLA in healthy donors. The study ran its PCR with 60 Vbeta and 13 Jbeta primers. TCRdb keeps only in-frame clones here, not all; method: immunoSEQ multiplex PCR. The table shows fewer than 120,000 clones, with about 73% occurring only once. The TCR originated in a woman in her thirties in good health and CMV-seronegative. The specimen was PBMCs.

CDR3 residues: CASITGGAYYGYTF. CDR3 DNA sequence: TGTGCCAGCATCACAGGGGGGGCTTACTATGGCTACACCTTC. V and J are TRBV2 and TRBJ1-2; 8 bases agree with TRBD1. Germline V gene sequence: CDR1 SNHLY, CDR2 FYNNEI. CDR3 length equals 14 residues. Unmatched junction bases numbered 7, after V lost 7 bases and J lost 3 bases.